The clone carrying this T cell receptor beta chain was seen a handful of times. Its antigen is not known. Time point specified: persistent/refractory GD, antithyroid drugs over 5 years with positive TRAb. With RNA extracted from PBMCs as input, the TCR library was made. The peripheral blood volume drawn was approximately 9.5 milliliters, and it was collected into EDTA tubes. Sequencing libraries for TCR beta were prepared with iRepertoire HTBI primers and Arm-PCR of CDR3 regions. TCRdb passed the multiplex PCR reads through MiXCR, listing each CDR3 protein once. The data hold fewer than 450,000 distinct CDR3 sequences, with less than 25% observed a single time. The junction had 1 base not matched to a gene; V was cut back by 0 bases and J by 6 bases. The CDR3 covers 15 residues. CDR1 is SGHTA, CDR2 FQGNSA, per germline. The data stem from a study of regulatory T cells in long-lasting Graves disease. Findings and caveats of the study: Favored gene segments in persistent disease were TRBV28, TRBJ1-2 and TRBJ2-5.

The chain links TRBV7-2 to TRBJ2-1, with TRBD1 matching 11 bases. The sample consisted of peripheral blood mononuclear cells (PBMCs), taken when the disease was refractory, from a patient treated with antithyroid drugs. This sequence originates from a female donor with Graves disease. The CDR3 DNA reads TGTGCCAGCAGCTTAGCGGGACAGGGGGGCAATGAGCAGTTCTTC. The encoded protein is CASSLAGQGGNEQFF. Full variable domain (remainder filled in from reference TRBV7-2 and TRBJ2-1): GAGVSQSPSNKVTEKGKDVELRCDPISGHTALYWYRQSLGQGLEFLIYFQGNSAPDKSGLPSDRFSAERTGGSVSTLTIQRTQQEDSAVYLCASSLAGQGGNEQFFGPGTRLTVL.